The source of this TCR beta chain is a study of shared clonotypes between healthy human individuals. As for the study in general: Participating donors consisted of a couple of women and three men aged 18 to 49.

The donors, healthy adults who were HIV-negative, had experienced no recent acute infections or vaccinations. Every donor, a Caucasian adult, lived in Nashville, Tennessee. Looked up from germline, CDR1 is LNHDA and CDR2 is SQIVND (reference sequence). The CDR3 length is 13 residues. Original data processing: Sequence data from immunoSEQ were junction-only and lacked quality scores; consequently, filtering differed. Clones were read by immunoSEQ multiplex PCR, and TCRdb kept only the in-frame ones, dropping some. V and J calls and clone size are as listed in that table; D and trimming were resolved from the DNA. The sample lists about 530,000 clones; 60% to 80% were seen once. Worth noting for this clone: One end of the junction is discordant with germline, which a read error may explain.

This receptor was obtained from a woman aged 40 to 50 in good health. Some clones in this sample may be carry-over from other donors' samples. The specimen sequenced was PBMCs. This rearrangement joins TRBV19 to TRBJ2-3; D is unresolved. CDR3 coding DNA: TGTGCCAGTAGAGGGTTGGGCAAAGATGCGCAGTATTTT. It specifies CASRGLGKDAQYF.